A single sample gave rise to the 18 T cell receptor beta chains below, sequenced in a study of T cells after yellow fever vaccination. TCRdb reprocessed the 5' RACE reads via MiXCR and lists one record per CDR3 protein. The table shows a few hundred thousand distinct CDR3 sequences, with roughly 5% occurring only once. Sequencing was performed on CD4+ T cells sorted from PBMCs, taken on the day of the yellow fever booster vaccination. These receptors all come from a man aged 18 to 30 who received the YFV17D yellow fever vaccine.

In its sample, this clonotype was seen a few times. The chain carries TRBV7-2 and TRBJ1-5; D perhaps matches TRBD1 (6 bases). Germline CDR1 SGHTA, CDR2 FQGNSA. V was cut by 5 bases and J by 6 bases, with 17 bases left in between. The CDR3 length is 15 residues. Here the CDR3 DNA reads TGTGCCAGCAGCACACGAACAGGGCTGGGTCAGCCCCAGCATTTT. This gives the protein CASSTRTGLGQPQHF.

This clonotype has ten or more counts. This chain links TRBV4-3 with TRBJ2-3; D not resolved. CDR3 length: 15 amino acids. Germline assignment: CDR1 LGHNA and CDR2 YSLEER. V shed 0 bases and J shed 2 bases, with 9 bases lying between them. The CDR3 bases are TGCGCCAGCAGCCAAGACGGGCGCCTCACAGATACGCAGTATTTT. It is translated as CASSQDGRLTDTQYF.

V gene TRBV6-6 combines with J gene TRBJ2-3; D perhaps matches TRBD1 (6 bases). The CDR3 runs to 17 residues. Germline loops: CDR1 MNHNY, CDR2 SVGAGI (reference sequence). Trimming removed 8 bases from V and 0 bases from J, with 21 bases in between. CDR3: CASGQGNSRGSTDTQYF. The CDR3 DNA is TGTGCCAGCGGCCAGGGTAACTCAAGGGGGAGCACAGATACGCAGTATTTT.

There are a few counts of this clonotype. J is TRBJ1-1 and V is TRBV2, with unresolved D. CDR1 and CDR2 from the germline V gene are SNHLY and FYNNEI. This CDR3 comprises 13 residues. V was shortened by 7 bases and J by 5 bases, with 14 bases between the two germline ends. For the CDR3, the DNA is TGTGCCAGCAATGGGCGGGCTAGGACTGAAGCTTTCTTT. Encoded protein: CASNGRARTEAFF. The full variable domain, its missing parts supplied by reference TRBV2 and TRBJ1-1, is EPEVTQTPSHQVTQMGQEVILRCVPISNHLYFYWYRQILGQKVEFLVSFYNNEISEKSEIFDDQFSVERPDGSNFTLKIRSTKLEDSAMYFCASNGRARTEAFFGQGTRLTVV.

In this sample, this clonotype turned up many times. The V gene is TRBV7-2, the J gene TRBJ2-3; 9 bases align to TRBD2. Per the germline V gene, CDR1 is SGHTA and CDR2 is FQGNSA. The CDR3 covers 14 residues. The trim removed 7 bases at V and 1 base at J, leaving 3 bases unmatched. This CDR3 reads CASNLAGGTDTQYF. For the CDR3, the DNA is TGTGCCAGCAATTTAGCGGGGGGCACAGATACGCAGTATTTT. The full variable domain, rest sourced from reference TRBV7-2 and TRBJ2-3, is GAGVSQSPSNKVTEKGKDVELRCDPISGHTALYWYRQSLGQGLEFLIYFQGNSAPDKSGLPSDRFSAERTGGSVSTLTIQRTQQEDSAVYLCASNLAGGTDTQYFGPGTRLTVL.

This clonotype was detected ten times or more. This CDR3 is CASSLYTGGMDEKLFF. The CDR3 region has the DNA TGTGCCAGCAGCTTATACACAGGTGGGATGGATGAAAAACTGTTTTTT. This chain connects TRBV7-2 to TRBJ1-4; a possible D gene is TRBD1 (5 bases). The V end was cut by 2 bases, the J end by 6 bases, with 16 bases between. Germline loops: CDR1 SGHTA, CDR2 FQGNSA. The CDR3 length is 16 residues. Complete variable domain (other parts from reference TRBV7-2 and TRBJ1-4): GAGVSQSPSNKVTEKGKDVELRCDPISGHTALYWYRQSLGQGLEFLIYFQGNSAPDKSGLPSDRFSAERTGGSVSTLTIQRTQQEDSAVYLCASSLYTGGMDEKLFFGSGTQLSVL.

This clonotype was seen at least ten times. V is TRBV9 and J is TRBJ2-7; 15 nucleotides match TRBD2. Trimming removed 4 bases from V and 7 bases from J; junction bases left unmatched: 9. The CDR3 is made up of 16 amino acids. Germline CDR1 is SGDLS and CDR2 is YYNGEE. This chain's CDR3 is CASSSGLAGGQSEQYF. In nucleotides, the CDR3 is TGTGCCAGCAGCTCTGGACTAGCGGGGGGGCAGAGTGAGCAGTACTTC. The variable domain in full, completed from reference TRBV9 and TRBJ2-7, reads DSGVTQTPKHLITATGQRVTLRCSPRSGDLSVYWYQQSLDQGLQFLIQYYNGEERAKGNILERFSAQQFPDLHSELNLSSLELGDSALYFCASSSGLAGGQSEQYFGPGTRLTVT.

The chain links TRBV5-1 to TRBJ2-7; 7 bases are a match to TRBD1. V lost 2 bases, J lost 7 bases, and 3 bases stayed unmatched. Germline V CDR1 and CDR2: SGHRS, YFSETQ. This CDR3 has 12 residues. The CDR3 protein is CASSFGTEEQYF. The CDR3, as DNA: TGCGCCAGCAGCTTCGGGACAGAGGAGCAGTACTTC.

This clonotype was counted only a few times. The chain uses TRBV7-9 and TRBJ1-6; 8 bases agree with TRBD1. V dropped 4 bases and J dropped 11; count of bases not matched to a gene: 7. Germline V lookup: CDR1 SEHNR, CDR2 FQNEAQ (reference sequence). This CDR3 region has 14 residues. The CDR3 sequence: CASSSDRDLTPLHF. CDR3 sequence (DNA): TGTGCCAGCAGCTCGGACAGGGATCTAACACCCCTCCACTTT.

The chain is built from TRBV5-1 and TRBJ2-5; TRBD1 aligns across 8 bases. The CDR3 loop spans 17 amino acids. J lost 5 bases, V lost 4 bases, and 16 bases had no gene match. Germline lookup yields CDR1 SGHRS and CDR2 YFSETQ. The CDR3 nucleotides are TGCGCCAGCAGCCTAAGACCCGACAGGGGCTGGGACGAGACCCAGTACTTC. Translation: CASSLRPDRGWDETQYF.

The chain joins TRBV12-3 or TRBV12-4 to TRBJ1-5; tentatively, D is TRBD1 (6 bases). The CDR3 is 17 amino acids. V lost 5 bases and J lost 5, with 22 bases in between. CDR3 protein: CASSRTKTGWNDQPQHF. CDR3 in DNA: TGTGCCAGCAGTCGCACCAAGACAGGTTGGAACGATCAGCCCCAGCATTTT.

Ten or more counts support this clonotype. This chain links TRBV6-5 with TRBJ1-1; tentative D call: TRBD1 (6 bases). The CDR3 consists of 15 residues. The germline V gene encodes CDR1 MNHEY and CDR2 SVGAGI. V lost 6 bases and J 4 bases, leaving 18 bases between the germline ends. The DNA for the CDR3 is TGTGCCAGCAGGTACAACAGGGATCCGGGCACTGAAGCTTTCTTT. It yields the protein CASRYNRDPGTEAFF.

This clonotype was found many times. The chain couples TRBV11-2 to TRBJ2-1; 7 nucleotides match TRBD2. The CDR3 totals 15 residues. Losses at the gene ends were 2 bases for V and 5 bases for J; bases not matched to a gene: 6. The germline CDR1 and CDR2 sequences are SGHAT and FQNNGV. The CDR3 bases are TGTGCCAGCAGCTTATTGTGGGGGGGAAACAATGAGCAGTTCTTC. Translation gives CASSLLWGGNNEQFF.

The table lists this clonotype with a few counts. For the CDR3, the DNA is TGTGCCAGCAGCCTCGGGCCCCCATTATTCGAGGGCTACACCTTC. Translating gives CASSLGPPLFEGYTF. This chain joins TRBV5-5 and TRBJ1-2; D gene uncertain. This CDR3 has 15 residues. Germline values: CDR1 SGHKS, CDR2 YYEKEE (reference sequence). Trimming took off 4 bases at V and 8 bases at J, with 21 bases between the two ends.

This rearrangement joins TRBV29-1 to TRBJ1-1; D remains unclear. This CDR3 spans 10 amino acids. The V end lost 0 bases, the J end lost 7 bases, and 3 bases lay between the germline ends. Germline V gene lookup returns CDR1 SQVTM and CDR2 ANQGSEA. Written as DNA, the CDR3 is TGCAGCGTTGAAGAGATTGAAGCTTTCTTT. Amino acid sequence: CSVEEIEAFF.

At least ten counts were recorded for this clonotype. The rearrangement uses TRBV20-1 and TRBJ1-3, with 7 bases identical to TRBD1. This CDR3 is built from 13 residues. Germline-derived CDR1 and CDR2 are DFQATT and SNEGSKA (reference sequence). V trimming: 6 bases; J trimming: 1 base; junction bases outside the gene matches: 3. The CDR3 protein is CSAGQASGNTIYF. As DNA, the CDR3 is TGCAGTGCAGGACAGGCATCTGGAAACACCATATATTTT.

This chain uses TRBV7-2 with TRBJ2-5; D remains ambiguous. The CDR3 runs 12 residues. The germline CDR1 and CDR2 sequences are SGHTA and FQGNSA. V gave up 3 bases and J gave up 5 bases, with 7 bases separating them. The CDR3 coding sequence is TGTGCCAGCAGCTTCCGTTGGGAGACCCAGTACTTC. Its protein product is CASSFRWETQYF.

The V gene is TRBV6-2 or TRBV6-3, the J gene TRBJ2-1; the match to TRBD2 covers 7 bases. The germline V gene has CDR1 MNHEY and CDR2 SVGEGT. V gave up 0 bases and J gave up 3 bases; unmatched junction bases: 2. The CDR3 is 15 amino acids. CDR3 amino acids: CASSYSSGNYNEQFF. The CDR3 DNA reads TGTGCCAGCAGTTACTCGAGCGGGAACTACAATGAGCAGTTCTTC.